These 32 T cell receptor beta chains were sequenced from one sample in a study of T cells in women clearing cervical HPV infection. Clones were read by immunoSEQ multiplex PCR, and TCRdb kept only the in-frame ones, dropping some. In total, the table holds around 12,000 clones. The specimen was blood buffy coat. The receptors derive from a woman aged 18-70 years with a cervical HPV16 infection that either progressed to CIN3+ or cleared (not recorded which).

For this clone: The read comes to an end 3 residues before the CDR3 does, leaving the germline J gene to fill in the end. The rearrangement joins TRBV20-1 to TRBJ2-7; 11 positions agree with TRBD2. The V and J ends lost 3 bases and 3 bases, in that order; junction bases with no gene match: 4. The CDR3 totals 14 residues. Germline CDR1 and CDR2: DFQATT and SNEGSKA (reference sequence). This CDR3 is CSARSSGGYYEQYF. The covered CDR3 bases are TGCAGTGCTAGGTCTAGCGGGGGGTACTACGAG.

In regard to this clone: Coverage ceases 3 residues before the CDR3 finishes, and the germline J gene fills in the end. V usage is TRBV30 and J usage is TRBJ1-1, with 8 bases lining up with TRBD1. V was pared by 4 bases and J by 6 bases, with 7 bases of the junction left unmatched. The CDR3 covers 13 residues. Germline CDR1 GTSNPN, CDR2 SVGIG (reference sequence). CDR3 sequence reads: CAWKEDRGAEAFF. Incomplete CDR3 DNA: TGTGCCTGGAAAGAAGACAGGGGCGCTGAA.

As to this clone: The read ends 3 residues early relative to the CDR3; the germline J gene fills the gap. J is TRBJ2-5 and V is TRBV5-6; 8 positions match TRBD1. With 5 bases clipped from V and 5 bases from J, the junction kept 5 bases outside the gene matches. The CDR3 has 13 residues. CDR1 is SGHDT, CDR2 YYEEEE, per germline. CDR3 sequence reads: CASSVRGPETQYF. Incomplete CDR3 DNA: TGTGCCAGCAGTGTCAGGGGGCCGGAGACC.

As regards this clone: The read terminates 3 residues ahead of where the CDR3 ends, so the germline J gene completes it. The chain recombines TRBV6-1 with TRBJ2-3, with 8 positions matching TRBD1. This CDR3 has 13 residues. CDR1 and CDR2 from the germline V gene are MNHNS and SASEGT. CDR3 region: CASSGQGWETQYF. CDR3 DNA (partial): TGTGCCAGCAGTGGACAGGGGTGGGAGACG.

This clone is identified as medium-sized (0.01 to 0.1%) from frequency. Read sequence stops 3 residues before the CDR3 end, and the germline J gene provides the missing end. The V call is TRBV20-1, the J call TRBJ1-4, with D perhaps matching TRBD1 (5 bases). Germline V lookup: CDR1 DFQATT, CDR2 SNEGSKA (reference sequence). The CDR3 consists of 13 residues. CDR3 DNA (partial): TGCAGTGCTAGAGATAACCTTAGGGGCAAA. As protein: CSARDNLRGK. The full-length CDR3 reads as CSARDNLRGKLFF.

In the case of this clone: The read gets to within 3 residues of the CDR3 end, and the germline J gene fills in the rest. The chain carries TRBV6-2 or TRBV6-3 and TRBJ1-1; D is perhaps TRBD1 (6 bases). V dropped 5 bases and J dropped 4 bases, with 14 bases sitting between them. Per the germline V gene, CDR1 is MNHEY and CDR2 is SVGEGT. The CDR3 consists of 14 residues. Partial CDR3 DNA: TGTGCCAGCAGTCTCAGGGGTTCCGGCACTGAA. Translating gives CASSLRGSGTE. The complete CDR3 reads CASSLRGSGTEAFF.

As for this clone: The read halts 3 residues ahead of the CDR3 end, with the missing end drawn from the germline J gene. The rearrangement uses TRBV6-7 and TRBJ2-2, with 7 bases fitting TRBD1. TRBV6-7 belongs to the ORF category, with a function that is uncertain. This CDR3 is 18 amino acids long. V was pared by 5 bases and J by 1 base, with 13 bases of the junction left unmatched. CDR3 region: CASSQSRLGTVNTGELFF. The DNA read from the CDR3 is TGTGCCAGCAGTCAATCTCGCCTCGGGACAGTGAACACCGGGGAG.

In regard to this clone: The missing CDR3 end, 3 residues past where the read stops, is filled in from the germline J gene. The genes are TRBV18 and TRBJ1-2, with TRBD1 identical over 10 bases. The length of the CDR3 is 13 residues. The germline V gene has CDR1 KGHSH and CDR2 LQKENI. This CDR3 is CASSPGQGGDYTF. CDR3 DNA (partial): TGTGCCAGCTCTCCTGGACAGGGGGGCGAC.

By frequency, this clone is medium-sized. The sequenced fragment ends 3 residues before the CDR3 boundary, so the rest is inferred from the germline J gene. V usage is TRBV7-3 and J usage is TRBJ2-2; 9 bases fit TRBD1. Trimming at V came to 6 bases and at J to 7 bases, leaving 6 bases not matched to a gene. The CDR3 loop spans 14 amino acids. Germline CDR1 and CDR2: SGHTA and FQGTGA. The CDR3 protein is CASSRTGGGGELFF. CDR3 DNA, as far as it was read: TGTGCCAGCAGTCGTACAGGGGGCGGCGGGGAG.

Turning to this clone: The read halts 3 residues ahead of the CDR3 end, with the missing end drawn from the germline J gene. This sequence joins TRBV5-1 and TRBJ1-3; no firm D call. The V end lost 4 bases, the J end lost 0 bases, and 20 bases lay between the germline ends. CDR3 length: 18 amino acids. The germline V gene encodes CDR1 SGHRS and CDR2 YFSETQ. The CDR3 bases that were read are TGCGCCAGCAGCCCTGAATTAGAGAGCCGCCTCTCTGGAAACACC. Translating gives CASSPELESRLSGNT. In full, the CDR3 is CASSPELESRLSGNTIYF.

About this clone itself: The read ends 3 residues before the CDR3 terminus; that terminus is restored from the germline J gene. The chain uses TRBV27 and TRBJ2-3, with 7 positions matching TRBD2. The CDR3 covers 13 residues. CDR1 and CDR2 (germline): MNHEY, SMNVEV (reference sequence). The J segment lost 3 bases and the V segment lost 4 bases, leaving 1 base of the junction unmatched. The sequenced CDR3 bases are TGTGCCAGCAGTTACGGGGGGACAGATACG. Amino acids: CASSYGGTDT. The whole CDR3 protein is CASSYGGTDTQYF.

About this clone itself: The read halts 3 residues ahead of the CDR3 end, with the missing end drawn from the germline J gene. The chain couples TRBV10-2 to TRBJ2-1; a weak D match, TRBD1 (6 bases). This CDR3 has 15 amino acids. Trimming stripped 1 base from V and 2 bases from J, with 9 bases between. Per the germline V gene, CDR1 is WSHSY and CDR2 is SAAADI. CDR3 sequence reads: CASSEWGTTYNEQFF. The sequenced CDR3 bases are TGCGCCAGCAGTGAGTGGGGGACAACCTACAATGAG.

Turning to this clone: The read stops 3 residues short of the end of the CDR3; the missing end is completed from the germline J gene. The chain is built from TRBV18 and TRBJ2-2; the D gene is possibly TRBD1 (6 bases). CDR3 length equals 16 residues. CDR1 and CDR2 (germline): KGHSH, LQKENI. The covered CDR3 bases are TGTGCCAGCTCACCGCGCATGGACAGAGTTCAAGAAAAG. Translated, it gives CASSPRMDRVQEK. In full, the CDR3 reads CASSPRMDRVQEKLFF.

Details on this clone: With the read ending 3 residues before the CDR3 end, the germline J gene is used to fill in that end. The chain joins TRBV2 to TRBJ2-2; the match to TRBD1 covers 9 bases. J lost 8 bases, V lost 5 bases, and 12 bases had no gene match. Germline assignment: CDR1 SNHLY and CDR2 FYNNEI. This CDR3 has 16 residues. CDR3 loop: CASSPGTGHIRGELFF. The part of the CDR3 DNA that was read is TGTGCCAGCAGTCCCGGGACAGGGCATATCCGGGGGGAG. Supplemented by reference TRBV2 and TRBJ2-2, the full variable domain reads EPEVTQTPSHQVTQMGQEVILRCVPISNHLYFYWYRQILGQKVEFLVSFYNNEISEKSEIFDDQFSVERPDGSNFTLKIRSTKLEDSAMYFCASSPGTGHIRGELFFGEGSRLTVL.

Of note for this clone: The read finishes 3 residues shy of the CDR3 end, and the germline J gene is used to complete it. The chain couples TRBV9 to TRBJ2-3, with D possibly TRBD1 on 6 matching bases. This CDR3 region has 16 residues. V shed 3 bases and J shed 8 bases, with 22 bases lying between them. CDR1 and CDR2 (germline): SGDLS, YYNGEE. CDR3 residues: CASSAQDSPTKGTQYF. CDR3 DNA, as far as it was read: TGTGCCAGCAGCGCACAGGACAGCCCAACGAAAGGTACG.

Points on this clone: The CDR3 end lies 3 residues beyond the end of the read and is filled in from the germline J gene. This chain uses TRBV7-2 with TRBJ1-2, with TRBD1 matching 7 bases. The length of the CDR3 is 15 residues. Germline V CDR1 and CDR2: SGHTA, FQGNSA. This chain's CDR3 is CASSLAGQSTDTYTF. The covered CDR3 bases are TGTGCCAGCAGCTTAGCGGGACAGAGCACAGATACC. Full variable domain (rest looked up from reference TRBV7-2 and TRBJ1-2): GAGVSQSPSNKVTEKGKDVELRCDPISGHTALYWYRQSLGQGLEFLIYFQGNSAPDKSGLPSDRFSAERTGGSVSTLTIQRTQQEDSAVYLCASSLAGQSTDTYTFGSGTRLTVV.

This clone counts as medium-sized by frequency. The CDR3 end is not reached by the read, which stops 3 residues before it; the germline J gene fills it in. The gene calls are TRBV6-4 and TRBJ2-5, with 14 bases identical to TRBD2. Germline loops: CDR1 MRHNA, CDR2 SNTAGT. CDR3 length: 17 amino acids. J lost 0 bases, V lost 2 bases, and 2 bases had no gene match. The covered CDR3 bases are TGTGCCAGCAGTGACCCGGGACTAGCGGGGGACCAAGAGACC. This sequence encodes CASSDPGLAGDQET. The entire CDR3 sequence reads CASSDPGLAGDQETQYF.

As regards this clone: The read terminates 3 residues before the CDR3 end, so the remaining end is supplied by the germline J gene. V and J are TRBV5-6 and TRBJ1-1, with D maybe TRBD1 (6 bases). This CDR3 spans 12 amino acids. Trimming removed 7 bases from V and 4 bases from J, with 11 bases in between. Germline CDR1 reads SGHDT; CDR2 reads YYEEEE. CDR3 protein: CASGDILTEAFF. The sequenced CDR3 bases are TGTGCCAGCGGGGACATACTCACTGAA. The whole variable domain, filled in from reference TRBV5-6 and TRBJ1-1, reads DAGVTQSPTHLIKTRGQQVTLRCSPKSGHDTVSWYQQALGQGPQFIFQYYEEEERQRGNFPDRFSGHQFPNYSSELNVNALLLGDSALYLCASGDILTEAFFGQGTRLTVV.

In the case of this clone: The sequenced fragment ends 3 residues before the CDR3 boundary, so the rest is inferred from the germline J gene. The chain couples TRBV2 to TRBJ1-5; D is possibly TRBD1 (6 bases). CDR3 size: 14 residues. The germline V and J ends were trimmed by 4 bases and 4 bases, with 11 bases remaining between them. The germline V gene has CDR1 SNHLY and CDR2 FYNNEI. CDR3 amino acids: CASSGQVLNQPQHF. The sequenced CDR3 bases are TGTGCCAGCAGTGGACAGGTTTTGAATCAGCCC.

The sequenced part of the CDR3 DNA is TGTGCCAGCAGCTTGTACTCCACAGATACG. Residues: CASSLYSTDT. The CDR3 as a whole reads CASSLYSTDTQYF. The J gene is TRBJ2-3, the V gene TRBV5-5; D not certain. Sequencing ends 3 residues short of the CDR3 end; the germline J gene provides the rest. The CDR3 totals 13 residues. V was pared by 1 base and J by 2 bases, with 5 bases between. Germline lookup yields CDR1 SGHKS and CDR2 YYEKEE (reference sequence).

As to this clone: Read coverage stops 3 residues before the CDR3 terminus; the germline J gene supplies the remainder. This chain uses TRBV7-9 with TRBJ1-2; D is unclear. The CDR3 length is 15 residues. The germline V gene encodes CDR1 SEHNR and CDR2 FQNEAQ (reference sequence). CDR3 sequence reads: CASTPLAGSTDTYTF. The covered CDR3 bases are TGTGCCAGCACCCCTTTAGCGGGGTCCACAGATACC.

As to this clone: The read gets to within 3 residues of the CDR3 end, and the germline J gene fills in the rest. This chain uses TRBV19 with TRBJ2-2; D is undetermined. The CDR3 has 14 amino acids. The germline gives CDR1 LNHDA, CDR2 SQIVND (reference sequence). CDR3 DNA (partial): TGTGCCAGTAGTAACCAGGAAGTGAATGAAAAG. Protein sequence: CASSNQEVNEK. The CDR3 in full is CASSNQEVNEKLFF.

A note on this clone: The missing CDR3 end, 3 residues past where the read stops, is filled in from the germline J gene. The V gene is TRBV5-4, the J gene TRBJ2-7; 11 bases are a match to TRBD1. In germline, CDR1 is SGHNT, CDR2 YYREEE (reference sequence). The CDR3 runs 15 residues. Trimming at V came to 0 bases and at J to 5 bases, leaving 4 bases not matched to a gene. CDR3 DNA, as far as it was read: TGTGCCAGCAGCTTGGACGGGACAGGGGGGCACGAG. Translating gives CASSLDGTGGHE. The full CDR3 is CASSLDGTGGHEQYF.

Points on this clone: A read error may account for a junction end that differs from germline. CDR3 in amino acids: CASSGQGYVYTF. CDR3 bases read: TGCGCCAGCAGTGGGCAGGGGTATGTC. The V and J genes are TRBV5-1 and TRBJ1-2; weak D call: TRBD1 (6 bases). The read falls 3 residues short of the CDR3 end, and the missing part is taken from the germline J gene. Germline CDR1 SGHRS, CDR2 YFSETQ. This CDR3 is built from 12 residues. Full variable domain (rest looked up from reference TRBV5-1 and TRBJ1-2): KAGVTQTPRYLIKTRGQQVTLSCSPISGHRSVSWYQQTPGQGLQFLFEYFSETQRNKGNFPGRFSGRQFSNSRSEMNVSTLELGDSALYLCASSGQGYVYTFGSGTRLTVV.

This clone is identified as medium-sized (0.01 to 0.1%) from frequency. The DNA read from the CDR3 is TGTGCCATCAGGGGGACAGCCACCGGGGAG. Translation gives CAIRGTATGE. The full-length CDR3 reads as CAIRGTATGELFF. The chain combines TRBV10-3 with TRBJ2-2; 7 positions agree with TRBD1. The sequence runs out 3 residues before the end of the CDR3; the remainder is reconstructed from the germline J gene. V lost 6 bases, J lost 4 bases, and 2 bases stayed unmatched. Germline assignment: CDR1 ENHRY and CDR2 SYGVKD. CDR3 length: 13 amino acids.

Remarks on this clone: The CDR3 end is not reached by the read, which stops 3 residues before it; the germline J gene fills it in. The chain uses TRBV20-1 and TRBJ1-2; 9 nucleotides line up with TRBD1. CDR1 is DFQATT, CDR2 SNEGSKA, per germline (reference sequence). This CDR3 is built from 14 residues. J lost 6 bases, V lost 0 bases, and 5 bases had no gene match. The chain's CDR3 is CSARDLQGAHGYTF. The part of the CDR3 DNA that was read is TGCAGTGCTAGAGATCTACAGGGGGCACATGGC.

With respect to this clone: The DNA ends 3 residues before the CDR3 does, and the rest of the CDR3 is filled in from the germline J gene. V gene TRBV5-1 combines with J gene TRBJ2-7; 7 nucleotides align to TRBD1. J was trimmed by 5 bases and V by 4 bases; bases with no gene match: 6. Germline V gene sequence: CDR1 SGHRS, CDR2 YFSETQ. This CDR3 comprises 13 residues. The CDR3 is CASSITGVHEQYF. The covered CDR3 bases are TGCGCCAGCAGCATTACAGGGGTGCACGAG.

Worth noting for this clone: The sequenced fragment ends 3 residues before the CDR3 boundary, so the rest is inferred from the germline J gene. This chain uses TRBV4-1 with TRBJ2-4, with D possibly being TRBD1 (5 bases). CDR1 and CDR2 (germline): MGHRA, YSYEKL. V was shortened by 3 bases and J by 3 bases, with 21 bases between the two germline ends. CDR3 length: 18 amino acids. The sequenced CDR3 bases are TGCGCCAGCAGCCAGATACGAGCGCTAAGGGGTGGCAAAAACATT. Translating gives CASSQIRALRGGKNI. The complete CDR3 reads CASSQIRALRGGKNIQYF.

With respect to this clone: The read is 3 residues too short to cover the CDR3 end, so that end is filled in from the germline J gene. The rearrangement uses TRBV19 and TRBJ1-1; no firm D call. The CDR3 spans 11 residues. Germline V lookup: CDR1 LNHDA, CDR2 SQIVND (reference sequence). The sequenced part of the CDR3 DNA is TGTGCCAGTAGTATCCCCAGAAAA. It specifies CASSIPRK. The CDR3 reads in full as CASSIPRKAFF.

Comment on this clone: The CDR3 is cut off 3 residues early in the read; its end comes from the germline J gene. The chain combines TRBV2 with TRBJ2-3; D unresolved. Germline V lookup: CDR1 SNHLY, CDR2 FYNNEI. V was trimmed by 6 bases and J by 3 bases, leaving 4 bases between them. This CDR3 spans 11 amino acids. The CDR3 DNA, read in part, is TGTGCCAGCAGCCAGACAGATACG. Protein sequence: CASSQTDT. The entire CDR3 protein is CASSQTDTQYF.

Points on this clone: Read data end 3 residues before the CDR3 end; the end is taken from the germline J gene. The chain has TRBV30 and TRBJ2-2, with TRBD2 identical over 9 bases. This CDR3 comprises 16 residues. The germline CDR1 and CDR2 sequences are GTSNPN and SVGIG (reference sequence). V trimming: 1 base; J trimming: 1 base; junction bases outside the gene matches: 4. Incomplete CDR3 DNA: TGTGCCTGGAGTGGGGCTAGCGGGGTGAACACCGGGGAG. Its protein product is CAWSGASGVNTGE. The CDR3 reads in full as CAWSGASGVNTGELFF.

Comment on this clone: The sequenced fragment ends 3 residues before the CDR3 boundary, so the rest is inferred from the germline J gene. The rearrangement links TRBV19 to TRBJ2-5; no clear D gene. V lost 3 bases and J lost 5, with 10 bases in between. Germline CDR1 is LNHDA and CDR2 is SQIVND (reference sequence). CDR3 length: 13 residues. The CDR3 sequence: CASSIRDRETQYF. CDR3 DNA (partial): TGTGCCAGTAGTATCCGAGATCGGGAGACC.